This TCR beta chain was observed in a study of shared clonotypes between healthy human individuals. Study results and limitations: Naive subsets tended to show greater estimated richness than memory subsets.

Germline CDR1 and CDR2: MGHRA and YSYEKL. The CDR3 is 16 residues long. V dropped 6 bases and J dropped 2; count of bases not matched to a gene: 10. The data were produced by immunoSEQ multiplex PCR, yet TCRdb's version contains in-frame clones alone and is incomplete. The sample holds about 2,500,000 clones, over 85% seen once. To note about this clone: As yet, its antigen is unknown.

Sequencing was performed on naive CD4+ T cells sorted from blood. Sample subset: CD45RA+ positively selected. This rearrangement joins TRBV4-1 to TRBJ2-3, with 8 nucleotides matching TRBD2. This clonotype was obtained from a man between 18 and 35 years old in good health. This CDR3 is CASRHGGRGDTDTQYF. In DNA, the CDR3 is TGCGCCAGCAGACATGGGGGGCGGGGGGACACAGATACGCAGTATTTT.